The 10 T cell receptor beta chains given below trace back to one sample, sequenced in a study of blood T cell repertoires in COVID-19. The assay was immunoSEQ multiplex PCR, and TCRdb's table has in-frame clones only and misses some. The sample holds under 200,000 clones; 80% to 90% are singletons and the top ten take approximately 0.75%. The sample comprised peripheral blood. The receptors here all came from a woman aged 70-85 years with acute or convalescent COVID-19.

This chain connects TRBV19 to TRBJ2-3; the D gene is possibly TRBD2 (6 bases). Germline V gene sequence: CDR1 LNHDA, CDR2 SQIVND (reference sequence). Trimming removed 3 bases from V and 4 bases from J, with 17 bases in between. The CDR3 length is 16 residues. The CDR3 DNA reads TGTGCCAGTAGTATTGCGCCTAGCGCTACCTCAGATACGCAGTATTTT. It codes for CASSIAPSATSDTQYF.

The V and J genes are TRBV6-5 and TRBJ1-5; D possibly corresponds to TRBD1 (6 bases). The length of the CDR3 is 15 residues. CDR1 is MNHEY and CDR2 is SVGAGI in the germline V gene. The V gene lost 0 bases and the J gene lost 4 bases, with 10 bases spanning the gap. The CDR3 loop reads CASSYSAQGNQPQHF. The CDR3 DNA reads as TGTGCCAGCAGTTACTCCGCACAGGGAAATCAGCCCCAGCATTTT.

Only a few counts were recorded for this clone. At one boundary the junction diverges from the germline segment, which might be a read error. V gene TRBV14 combines with J gene TRBJ2-7; D is perhaps TRBD1 (7 bases). The CDR3 extends over 13 amino acids. Germline assignment: CDR1 SGHDN and CDR2 FVKESK. CDR3 in amino acids: CASSQSQGRGVNF. Here the CDR3 DNA reads TGTGCCAGCAGCCAGTCACAGGGGCGGGGAGTGAACTTC. Using reference TRBV14 and TRBJ2-7 for the parts outside the CDR3, the full variable domain is EAGVTQFPSHSVIEKGQTVTLRCDPISGHDNLYWYRRVMGKEIKFLLHFVKESKQDESGMPNNRFLAERTGGTYSTLKVQPAELEDSGVYFCASSQSQGRGVNFGPGTRLTVT.

There are a few counts of this clone. The chain is built from TRBV29-1 and TRBJ1-2, with TRBD1 matching over 9 bases. The CDR3 is 14 residues long. V was pared by 3 bases and J by 8 bases, with 10 bases of the junction left unmatched. Germline-derived CDR1 and CDR2 are SQVTM and ANQGSEA. The CDR3, as DNA: TGCAGCGTTGACCGGGACAGGGAAATAGGAGGCTACACCTTC. It codes for CSVDRDREIGGYTF.

This chain links TRBV5-1 with TRBJ2-3; 10 bases are shared with TRBD1. With 4 bases clipped from V and 2 bases from J, the junction kept 13 bases outside the gene matches. Germline V gives CDR1 SGHRS, CDR2 YFSETQ. This CDR3 spans 18 amino acids. CDR3 coding DNA: TGCGCCAGCAGCCCGGCGTGGGGACAGGGGACTATCACAGATACGCAGTATTTT. It translates to CASSPAWGQGTITDTQYF.

The rearrangement uses TRBV6-2 or TRBV6-3 and TRBJ1-6, with 8 bases lining up with TRBD1. The V gene end was trimmed by 7 bases and the J gene end by 10 bases; junction bases not matched to a gene: 21. The germline gives CDR1 MNHEY, CDR2 SVGEGT. This CDR3 is 18 amino acids long. The CDR3 is CASTPRYGRGRINSPLHF. The CDR3 DNA is TGTGCCAGCACCCCCCGTTATGGCAGGGGGCGGATTAACTCACCCCTCCACTTT.

The rearrangement links TRBV2 to TRBJ2-7, with 7 nucleotides matching TRBD2. V dropped 2 bases and J dropped 6; count of bases not matched to a gene: 4. This CDR3 has 13 amino acids. Germline assignment: CDR1 SNHLY and CDR2 FYNNEI. The CDR3 sequence is CASSETSEGEQYF. Written as DNA, the CDR3 is TGTGCCAGCAGTGAAACTAGCGAGGGCGAGCAGTACTTC.

This clone was recorded only once. The V call is TRBV5-4, the J call TRBJ2-1, with TRBD2 matching 9 bases. The V gene's germline CDR1 is SGHNT and CDR2 YYREEE (reference sequence). This CDR3 comprises 14 residues. Germline trimming cut 2 bases from V and 10 bases from J; bases unmatched to any gene: 7. The CDR3 DNA sequence: TGTGCCAGCAGCTTAACTAGCGGGCGGGTCGAGCAGTTCTTC. Its protein is CASSLTSGRVEQFF.

The chain combines TRBV5-4 with TRBJ2-1; 9 positions match TRBD2. The V segment lost 4 bases and the J segment 6 bases; nucleotides outside the gene matches: 11. The CDR3 is 16 residues long. Germline CDR1 is SGHNT and CDR2 is YYREEE (reference sequence). The CDR3 region has the DNA TGTGCCAGCAGCCCCGCAGGGCGGGAGGGGCGCAATGAGCAGTTCTTC. This sequence encodes CASSPAGREGRNEQFF.

This chain links TRBV6-5 with TRBJ2-7; 12 bases agree with TRBD1. The CDR3 covers 15 residues. Germline V lookup: CDR1 MNHEY, CDR2 SVGAGI. J gave up 7 bases and V 6 bases, and 10 bases lay outside the gene matches. CDR3 sequence: CASSRGGQGAGEQYF. The CDR3 DNA reads TGTGCCAGCAGCCGAGGGGGACAGGGGGCCGGGGAGCAGTACTTC.